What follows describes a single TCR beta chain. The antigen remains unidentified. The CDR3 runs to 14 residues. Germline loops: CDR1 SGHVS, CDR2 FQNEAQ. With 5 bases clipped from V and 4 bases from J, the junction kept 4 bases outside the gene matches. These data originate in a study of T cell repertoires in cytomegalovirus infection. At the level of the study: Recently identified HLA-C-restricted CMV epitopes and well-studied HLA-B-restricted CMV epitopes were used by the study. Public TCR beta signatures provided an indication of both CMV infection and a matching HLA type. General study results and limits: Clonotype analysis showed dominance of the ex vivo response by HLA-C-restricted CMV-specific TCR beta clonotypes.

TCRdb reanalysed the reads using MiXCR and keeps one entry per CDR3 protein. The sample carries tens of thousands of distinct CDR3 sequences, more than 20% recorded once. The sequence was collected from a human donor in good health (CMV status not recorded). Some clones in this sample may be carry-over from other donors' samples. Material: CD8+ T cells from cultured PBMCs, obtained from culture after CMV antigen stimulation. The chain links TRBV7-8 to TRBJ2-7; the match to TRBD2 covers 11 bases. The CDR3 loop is CASSQGLAVYEQYF. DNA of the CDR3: TGTGCCAGCAGCCAGGGACTAGCGGTGTACGAGCAGTACTTC.